What follows are 27 T cell receptor beta chains derived from one specimen sequenced in a study of T-cell memory formation after mild COVID-19. TCRdb reanalysed the 5' RACE reads using MiXCR and keeps one entry per CDR3 protein. The sample holds just under 150,000 distinct CDR3 sequences, roughly a fifth seen once. Sequenced material: PBMCs or a T cell subset sorted from them (not recorded which). These receptors were collected from an adult woman who had mild COVID-19 (a few samples of this study predate the infection). Cell type and time point are not known.

This clonotype was picked up a small number of times. V gene TRBV5-1 combines with J gene TRBJ1-4; D is undetermined. The CDR3 has 14 amino acids. Trimming removed 5 bases from V and 8 bases from J, with 16 bases in between. CDR1 and CDR2 (germline): SGHRS, YFSETQ. The CDR3 reads CASRGAGVMEKLFF. The CDR3 DNA is TGCGCCAGCAGAGGAGCCGGGGTGATGGAAAAACTGTTTTTT.

This chain links TRBV5-1 with TRBJ2-3; 7 nucleotides agree with TRBD2. The CDR3 loop spans 16 amino acids. J lost 1 base, V lost 4 bases, and 9 bases had no gene match. Germline loops: CDR1 SGHRS, CDR2 YFSETQ. The CDR3 protein is CASSPTAGVGTDTQYF. CDR3 sequence (DNA): TGCGCCAGCAGCCCGACGGCGGGGGTTGGCACAGATACGCAGTATTTT.

V usage is TRBV14 and J usage is TRBJ2-7; D is possibly TRBD2 (6 bases). This CDR3 has 13 residues. Germline CDR1 SGHDN, CDR2 FVKESK. V was cut by 4 bases and J by 9 bases, with 16 bases left in between. The CDR3, as DNA: TGTGCCAGCAGCCCTGCGGGGCAGAAGATGCAGTACTTC. Encoded protein: CASSPAGQKMQYF.

This clonotype was detected a few times. The chain is built from TRBV27 and TRBJ2-3; D may be TRBD2 (5 bases). This CDR3 comprises 13 residues. Per germline, CDR1 MNHEY and CDR2 SMNVEV (reference sequence). V shed 4 bases and J shed 5 bases, with 10 bases lying between them. The CDR3 bases are TGTGCCAGCAGTTCGAGGGAGAGAGATACGCAGTATTTT. It codes for CASSSRERDTQYF.

This clonotype was seen more than once but under ten times. The chain is built from TRBV2 and TRBJ2-2; 7 nucleotides line up with TRBD2. J gave up 0 bases and V 7 bases, and 2 bases lay outside the gene matches. The length of the CDR3 is 14 residues. In germline, CDR1 is SNHLY, CDR2 FYNNEI. Here the CDR3 reads CASKLAANTGELFF. As DNA, the CDR3 is TGTGCCAGCAAGCTAGCGGCGAACACCGGGGAGCTGTTTTTT.

This clonotype has more than one count but fewer than ten. J is TRBJ1-2 and V is TRBV12-3 or TRBV12-4; the D is unclear. The CDR3 covers 13 residues. With 0 bases removed from V and 4 bases from J, the gap between germline ends came to 6 bases. CDR3 residues: CASSLAGSYGYTF. CDR3 bases: TGTGCCAGCAGTTTAGCAGGGTCCTATGGCTACACCTTC.

Written as DNA, the CDR3 is TGTGCCAGCAGCCCGCGGACTAGCTCGAGGCCAGATACGCAGTATTTT. Encoded protein: CASSPRTSSRPDTQYF. The rearrangement uses TRBV3-1 and TRBJ2-3; 8 bases map to TRBD2. V lost 4 bases, J lost 4 bases, and 10 bases stayed unmatched. Germline CDR1 LGHDT, CDR2 YNNKEL (reference sequence). This CDR3 has 16 amino acids.

The rearrangement uses TRBV20-1 and TRBJ2-1; tentative D call: TRBD2 (6 bases). This CDR3 is built from 14 residues. Germline-derived CDR1 and CDR2 are DFQATT and SNEGSKA (reference sequence). The V end was cut by 4 bases, the J end by 7 bases, with 17 bases between. The CDR3 here is CSAIPGLDFNEQFF. As DNA, the CDR3 is TGCAGTGCTATACCGGGACTTGATTTTAATGAGCAGTTCTTC.

The rearrangement uses TRBV18 and TRBJ1-1, with a tentative D call TRBD1 (5 bases). Germline V gene sequence: CDR1 KGHSH, CDR2 LQKENI. V dropped 3 bases and J dropped 3 bases, with 11 bases sitting between them. The CDR3 is made up of 14 amino acids. The CDR3 bases are TGTGCCAGCTCACCTTTGGGGGTCGACACTGAAGCTTTCTTT. Its protein is CASSPLGVDTEAFF.

This CDR3 is CASSRNIASSYNEQFF. The CDR3 DNA reads as TGTGCCAGCAGTCGAAATATAGCGTCCTCCTACAATGAGCAGTTCTTC. The V call is TRBV2, the J call TRBJ2-1; weak D call: TRBD2 (5 bases). The ends were cut back, 5 bases at V and 0 bases at J, with 14 bases in the middle. The germline V gene has CDR1 SNHLY and CDR2 FYNNEI. The CDR3 has 16 amino acids.

This clonotype was detected only a few times. The genes are TRBV5-5 and TRBJ2-7; D uncertain. CDR3 length equals 15 residues. Deletions cut 1 base from V and 0 bases from J, with 11 bases between. Per the germline V gene, CDR1 is SGHKS and CDR2 is YYEKEE (reference sequence). The CDR3 reads CASSLIASSSYEQYF. The CDR3 nucleotides are TGTGCCAGCAGCTTGATAGCCTCGAGCTCCTACGAGCAGTACTTC.

This clonotype has just a few counts. V usage is TRBV5-6 and J usage is TRBJ2-3; D could derive from TRBD1 or TRBD2 (5 bases each). The CDR3 has 14 residues. Germline V lookup: CDR1 SGHDT, CDR2 YYEEEE. Trimming removed 4 bases from V and 2 bases from J, with 11 bases in between. In DNA form, the CDR3 reads TGTGCCAGCAGCCCGGGACGGCCCACAGATACGCAGTATTTT. Residues: CASSPGRPTDTQYF.

The J gene is TRBJ2-1, the V gene TRBV4-2, with D perhaps matching TRBD2 (5 bases). Trimming took off 4 bases at V and 0 bases at J, with 16 bases between the two ends. CDR3 length equals 17 residues. CDR1 and CDR2 (germline): LGHNA, YNFKEQ. CDR3 amino acids: CASSPSSLPSSYNEQFF. For the CDR3, the DNA is TGTGCCAGCAGCCCATCTAGCTTACCTAGCTCCTACAATGAGCAGTTCTTC.

The rearrangement uses TRBV15 and TRBJ2-5, with TRBD1 as a possible D gene (6 bases). Trimming cost V 3 bases and J 2 bases, with 16 bases left between them. Germline CDR1 is LNHNV and CDR2 is YYDKDF (reference sequence). This CDR3 is 16 amino acids long. The CDR3 nucleotides read TGTGCCACCAGCAGGGACGACAGGCTGCAACAAGAGACCCAGTACTTC. Protein product: CATSRDDRLQQETQYF.

V usage is TRBV6-4 and J usage is TRBJ2-2, with D perhaps matching TRBD2 (5 bases). From germline, CDR1 is MRHNA and CDR2 SNTAGT. Deletions cut 7 bases from V and 7 bases from J, with 13 bases between. The CDR3 runs to 13 residues. The CDR3 sequence: CASTPDGGGELFF. Written as DNA, the CDR3 is TGTGCCAGCACCCCGGACGGAGGCGGGGAGCTGTTTTTT.

J is TRBJ2-5 and V is TRBV6-5, with 11 bases aligning to TRBD2. V lost 6 bases and J lost 3; bases outside the gene matches: 21. Germline V gives CDR1 MNHEY, CDR2 SVGAGI. This CDR3 is built from 20 residues. The CDR3 DNA follows: TGTGCCAGCAGCCGCCTAAGGTCGGCTTCGGGACTAGCGGCAAAAGAGACCCAGTACTTC. Translation gives CASSRLRSASGLAAKETQYF.

As for this clonotype: A read error may produce the germline difference seen at one junction end. CDR3 bases: TGTGCCAGCAGCTTAAGAGGGCAGCTAACCTCCTACAATGATCAGTTCTTC. It specifies CASSLRGQLTSYNDQFF. The rearrangement joins TRBV7-3 to TRBJ2-1; a weak D match, TRBD2 (5 bases). CDR1 and CDR2 from the germline V gene are SGHTA and FQGTGA. CDR3 length equals 17 residues.

The chain employs TRBV5-1 and TRBJ1-6, with 9 bases fitting TRBD1. Germline loops: CDR1 SGHRS, CDR2 YFSETQ. After removal of 0 bases from V and 7 bases from J, the junction contained 2 bases not matched to a gene. The CDR3 loop spans 15 amino acids. CDR3 coding DNA: TGCGCCAGCAGCTTGGCTGGGACAGGGAATTCACCCCTCCACTTT. Its protein product is CASSLAGTGNSPLHF.

This sequence joins TRBV7-9 and TRBJ2-7, with TRBD1 matching 9 bases. This CDR3 has 16 residues. Germline CDR1 is SEHNR and CDR2 is FQNEAQ (reference sequence). V lost 4 bases, J lost 2 bases, and 9 bases stayed unmatched. CDR3 loop: CASSSTGTGYAYEQYF. CDR3 nucleotides: TGTGCCAGCAGCTCAACCGGGACAGGGTACGCCTACGAGCAGTACTTC.

The chain couples TRBV24-1 to TRBJ2-2, with TRBD1 matching over 7 bases. The length of the CDR3 is 14 residues. V lost 6 bases and J lost 5; bases outside the gene matches: 5. Germline CDR1 and CDR2: KGHDR and SFDVKD. CDR3 nucleotide sequence: TGTGCCACCAGTCGACAGGGTTTGACCGGGGAGCTGTTTTTT. As protein: CATSRQGLTGELFF.

The CDR3 sequence: CSARSAEEAGGAQHF. CDR3 nucleotides: TGCAGTGCTAGATCTGCCGAGGAGGCCGGTGGAGCCCAGCATTTT. The chain has TRBV20-1 and TRBJ1-5; D remains ambiguous. V was clipped by 2 bases and J by 11 bases, with 22 bases between them. CDR1 is DFQATT and CDR2 is SNEGSKA in the germline V gene (reference sequence). This CDR3 comprises 15 residues.

This clonotype has just a few counts. V is TRBV7-6 and J is TRBJ2-7; tentative D call: TRBD1 (5 bases). Germline loops: CDR1 SGHVS, CDR2 FNYEAQ. The CDR3 covers 14 residues. Trimming took 4 bases from V and 6 from J, leaving 16 bases between them. CDR3 protein: CASSSTPTVGEQYF. The CDR3 nucleotides are TGTGCCAGCAGCTCCACCCCGACAGTGGGCGAGCAGTACTTC.

The table lists this clonotype with a few counts. V gene TRBV28 combines with J gene TRBJ1-5; D not resolved. Germline V gene lookup returns CDR1 MDHEN and CDR2 SYDVKM. Trimming pared 7 bases from V and 8 bases from J, leaving 6 bases between. This CDR3 has 10 amino acids. CDR3 in DNA: TGTGCCAGCAACGATAAGCCCCAGCATTTT. This codes for CASNDKPQHF. Looking up the rest from reference TRBV28 and TRBJ1-5 gives the full variable domain: DVKVTQSSRYLVKRTGEKVFLECVQDMDHENMFWYRQDPGLGLRLIYFSYDVKMKEKGDIPEGYSVSREKKERFSLILESASTNQTSMYLCASNDKPQHFGDGTRLSIL.

This clonotype was counted between two and nine times. The rearrangement joins TRBV10-3 to TRBJ1-5; D not resolved. Looked up from germline, CDR1 is ENHRY and CDR2 is SYGVKD. The CDR3 consists of 12 residues. Between the trimmed V and J ends, which lost 8 bases and 7 bases, there was a span of 12 bases. CDR3 region: CAIGRRDQPQHF. CDR3 bases: TGTGCCATCGGAAGGAGAGACCAGCCCCAGCATTTT.

This clonotype has a handful of counts. The chain carries TRBV4-2 and TRBJ2-3, with D possibly TRBD2 on 7 matching bases. The CDR3 consists of 17 residues. Germline assignment: CDR1 LGHNA and CDR2 YNFKEQ. Trimming cost V 3 bases and J 2 bases, with 18 bases left between them. The CDR3 DNA is TGTGCCAGCAGCCACCCAATGGGGGGGGCCGACACAGATACGCAGTATTTT. Its translation: CASSHPMGGADTDTQYF.

The rearrangement links TRBV2 to TRBJ2-2, with TRBD1 matching 7 bases. The CDR3 runs 15 residues. V dropped 8 bases and J dropped 0; count of bases not matched to a gene: 6. From germline, CDR1 is SNHLY and CDR2 FYNNEI. CDR3 bases: TGTGCCAGCCTCGCCGGGACAGCGAACACCGGGGAGCTGTTTTTT. Its translation is CASLAGTANTGELFF.

There are a few counts of this clonotype. The chain carries TRBV20-1 and TRBJ2-5; D uncertain. Per the germline V gene, CDR1 is DFQATT and CDR2 is SNEGSKA (reference sequence). The CDR3 totals 14 residues. V lost 3 bases and J lost 2, with 13 bases in between. Here the CDR3 reads CSASSLGLQETQYF. In nucleotides, the CDR3 is TGCAGTGCTAGCAGTTTAGGGTTACAAGAGACCCAGTACTTC.